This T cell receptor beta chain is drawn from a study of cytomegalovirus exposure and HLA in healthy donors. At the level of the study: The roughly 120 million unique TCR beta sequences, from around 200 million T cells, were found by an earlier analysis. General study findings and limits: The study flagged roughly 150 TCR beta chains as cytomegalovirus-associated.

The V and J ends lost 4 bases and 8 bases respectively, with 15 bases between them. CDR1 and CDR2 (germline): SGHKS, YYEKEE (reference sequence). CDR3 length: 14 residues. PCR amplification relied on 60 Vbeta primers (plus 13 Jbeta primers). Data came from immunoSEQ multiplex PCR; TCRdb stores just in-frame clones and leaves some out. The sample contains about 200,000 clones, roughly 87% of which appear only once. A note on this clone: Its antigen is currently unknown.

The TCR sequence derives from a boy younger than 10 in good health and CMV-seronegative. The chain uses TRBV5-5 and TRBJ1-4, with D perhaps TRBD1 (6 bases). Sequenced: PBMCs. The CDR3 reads CASSQQGVGEKLFF. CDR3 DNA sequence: TGTGCCAGCAGCCAACAGGGAGTAGGGGAAAAACTGTTTTTT.